One sample yielded the 16 T cell receptor beta chains listed below, sequenced in a study of identical twins (dated by TCRdb to between 2015 and 2016). The library relied on 5' RACE. The run used an Illumina HiSeq 2000. TCRdb itself trimmed the public reads at Q25 with fastp, ran MiXCR and retained productive beta chains. Each entry merges the rows of one CDR3 protein and shows their most common DNA and genes. The sample table lists under 500,000 distinct CDR3 sequences, roughly an eighth of them with a count of one. The ten largest clones add up to about 1% of the sample. These data were likewise used in another study, on yellow fever vaccine responses in identical twins.

Input material: CD4+ T cells sorted from blood. Receptor source: a woman younger than 30 in good health.

This clonotype occurred a few times. The V and J genes are TRBV20-1 and TRBJ2-5, with 7 bases matching TRBD2. The CDR3 loop spans 15 amino acids. Germline assignment: CDR1 DFQATT and CDR2 SNEGSKA (reference sequence). With 5 bases clipped from V and 3 bases from J, the junction kept 12 bases outside the gene matches. The CDR3 spells CSASRRAGVEETQYF. For the CDR3, the DNA is TGCAGTGCTTCCCGAAGGGCGGGAGTGGAAGAGACCCAGTACTTC.

The DNA of the CDR3 is TGCAGTGTAGCGCCAAGCACAGATACGCAGTATTTT. Encoded protein: CSVAPSTDTQYF. The V and J genes are TRBV20-1 and TRBJ2-3, with a possible D match to TRBD2 (5 bases). Per the germline V gene, CDR1 is DFQATT and CDR2 is SNEGSKA (reference sequence). CDR3 size: 12 residues. V was pared by 7 bases and J by 0 bases, with 8 bases between.

This clonotype has a handful of counts. The rearrangement links TRBV7-3 to TRBJ1-6, with a possible D match to TRBD1 (5 bases). The CDR3 is made up of 14 amino acids. The V and J ends lost 5 bases and 9 bases respectively, with 14 bases between them. Per germline, CDR1 SGHTA and CDR2 FQGTGA. CDR3 in amino acids: CASSHGLRGSPLHF. DNA of the CDR3: TGTGCCAGCAGCCATGGGTTGAGGGGTTCACCCCTCCACTTT. Supplemented by reference TRBV7-3 and TRBJ1-6, the full variable domain reads GAGVSQTPSNKVTEKGKYVELRCDPISGHTALYWYRQSLGQGPEFLIYFQGTGAADDSGLPNDRFFAVRPEGSVSTLKIQRTERGDSAVYLCASSHGLRGSPLHFGNGTRLTVT.

The rearrangement joins TRBV5-4 to TRBJ2-5; D possibly corresponds to TRBD1 (6 bases). CDR3 length equals 14 residues. CDR1 and CDR2 (germline): SGHNT, YYREEE (reference sequence). V lost 3 bases and J lost 4, with 13 bases in between. CDR3 amino acids: CASSSPQGRETQYF. As DNA, the CDR3 is TGTGCCAGCAGCTCCCCACAGGGAAGAGAGACCCAGTACTTC.

This clonotype was counted once. V gene TRBV10-1 combines with J gene TRBJ2-5, with a tentative D call TRBD1 (5 bases). The length of the CDR3 is 12 residues. Trimming shortened V by 2 bases and J by 9 bases, and 10 bases separated the two germline ends. From germline, CDR1 is WNHNN and CDR2 SYGVQD (reference sequence). CDR3 in DNA: TGCGCCAGCAGTGAGAACAGGCAGGCCCAGTACTTC. Translating gives CASSENRQAQYF.

This clonotype was seen a handful of times. The chain has TRBV4-3 and TRBJ2-2, with D possibly TRBD2 on 5 matching bases. CDR3 length: 16 amino acids. Trimming took off 1 base at V and 7 bases at J, with 16 bases between the two ends. Germline CDR1 reads LGHNA; CDR2 reads YSLEER. The CDR3 nucleotides read TGCGCCAGCAGCCAAGTTTTAGCGAAGATTTACGGGGAGCTGTTTTTT. Protein: CASSQVLAKIYGELFF.

The chain has TRBV5-1 and TRBJ2-1; 9 bases match TRBD1. CDR3 length: 15 residues. V gave up 4 bases and J gave up 2 bases; unmatched junction bases: 4. The germline V gene has CDR1 SGHRS and CDR2 YFSETQ. The CDR3 DNA is TGCGCCAGCAGCAGTGGGACAGGGCCCTACAATGAGCAGTTCTTC. It yields the protein CASSSGTGPYNEQFF.

This chain connects TRBV5-1 to TRBJ2-7; 9 bases are a match to TRBD2. This CDR3 has 14 residues. CDR1 is SGHRS and CDR2 is YFSETQ in the germline V gene. Trimming took 1 base from V and 6 from J; bases not matched to a gene: 5. As DNA, the CDR3 is TGCGCCAGCAGCTTGAGGGGGACTAGCAGCGAGCAGTACTTC. Its protein product is CASSLRGTSSEQYF.

Only a few counts were recorded for this clonotype. The chain is built from TRBV10-3 and TRBJ1-2; D gene ambiguous. The CDR3 is 12 amino acids. Germline V gives CDR1 ENHRY, CDR2 SYGVKD. The germline V and J ends were trimmed by 4 bases and 2 bases, with 5 bases remaining between them. The CDR3 nucleotides are TGTGCCATCAGTGGGAGCAACTATGGCTACACCTTC. It yields the protein CAISGSNYGYTF.

This clonotype was picked up a small number of times. V is TRBV12-3 or TRBV12-4 and J is TRBJ2-1; 8 nucleotides match TRBD1. Trimming took 3 bases from V and 2 from J; bases not matched to a gene: 6. The CDR3 runs to 16 residues. The CDR3 sequence: CASSFDRGPPYNEQFF. The CDR3 DNA reads as TGTGCCAGCAGTTTTGACAGGGGCCCGCCCTACAATGAGCAGTTCTTC.

This clonotype was counted at least ten times. The chain recombines TRBV6-2 or TRBV6-3 with TRBJ2-1; TRBD2 matches at 13 bases. This CDR3 comprises 18 residues. Germline trimming cut 7 bases from V and 0 bases from J; bases unmatched to any gene: 9. Germline V lookup: CDR1 MNHEY, CDR2 SVGEGT. CDR3 sequence: CASTGLAGAGTSYNEQFF. In DNA, the CDR3 is TGTGCCAGCACCGGACTAGCGGGAGCGGGGACCTCCTACAATGAGCAGTTCTTC.

The chain recombines TRBV19 with TRBJ1-2; TRBD1 agrees at 7 bases. CDR1 is LNHDA and CDR2 is SQIVND in the germline V gene (reference sequence). This CDR3 is 15 amino acids long. V lost 4 bases, J lost 2 bases, and 7 bases stayed unmatched. DNA for the CDR3: TGTGCCAGTAGTAATCCGGGACAGAAAAACTATGGCTACACCTTC. Residues: CASSNPGQKNYGYTF.

A few counts support this clonotype. This chain joins TRBV20-1 and TRBJ2-5; possible D gene TRBD1, 5 bases. Trimming cost V 6 bases and J 6 bases, with 17 bases left between them. Germline CDR1 reads DFQATT; CDR2 reads SNEGSKA (reference sequence). The CDR3 has 13 residues. For the CDR3, the DNA is TGCAGTGCACCCGGGCAGGGCGTACAGACCCAGTACTTC. This encodes CSAPGQGVQTQYF.

This clonotype was counted only a few times. The chain couples TRBV7-9 to TRBJ2-5, with D possibly being TRBD1 (5 bases). Germline assignment: CDR1 SEHNR and CDR2 FQNEAQ (reference sequence). The CDR3 contains 13 residues. Trimming took off 0 bases at V and 7 bases at J, with 9 bases between the two ends. CDR3 bases: TGTGCCAGCAGCTTAGCGGGGCGCGGGACCCAGTACTTC. Translating it yields CASSLAGRGTQYF.

The genes are TRBV3-1 and TRBJ2-3; unclear D gene. The V end lost 0 bases, the J end lost 3 bases, and 7 bases lay between the germline ends. From germline, CDR1 is LGHDT and CDR2 YNNKEL (reference sequence). This CDR3 spans 14 amino acids. The CDR3 nucleotides read TGTGCCAGCAGCCAAGATTTACAGACAGATACGCAGTATTTT. Amino acid sequence: CASSQDLQTDTQYF.

This clonotype was counted ten times or more. The V call is TRBV7-2, the J call TRBJ2-1; D is possibly TRBD1 or TRBD2 (6 bases each). The V end lost 1 base, the J end lost 3 bases, and 13 bases lay between the germline ends. CDR3 length: 16 residues. Germline V lookup: CDR1 SGHTA, CDR2 FQGNSA. The CDR3 region is CASSLVPGAHYNEQFF. In DNA form, the CDR3 reads TGTGCCAGCAGCTTAGTTCCGGGGGCCCACTACAATGAGCAGTTCTTC.